These 9 T cell receptor beta chains were sequenced from one sample in a study of T cell repertoires in ileal Crohn's disease. Produced via immunoSEQ multiplex PCR; TCRdb's table is partial and in-frame only. The sample carries some 12,000 clones, 65% to 80% recorded once. Sequencing used ileal tissue. The receptors were sampled from an adult with Crohn's disease.

This chain joins TRBV19 and TRBJ1-4, with D tentatively TRBD1 (6 bases). The CDR3 runs 14 residues. Germline lookup yields CDR1 LNHDA and CDR2 SQIVND (reference sequence). The V end lost 8 bases, the J end lost 1 base, and 11 bases lay between the germline ends. In nucleotides, the CDR3 is TGTGCCAGTCGGCGGGGGCAAACTAATGAAAAACTGTTTTTT. Encoded protein: CASRRGQTNEKLFF.

J is TRBJ2-7 and V is TRBV19, with 7 nucleotides matching TRBD1. The length of the CDR3 is 12 residues. CDR1 LNHDA and CDR2 SQIVND come from the germline V gene (reference sequence). V gave up 6 bases and J gave up 6 bases; unmatched junction bases: 5. Here the CDR3 reads CASSQRTGEQYF. The CDR3 nucleotides read TGTGCCAGTAGCCAAAGGACAGGCGAGCAGTACTTC.

The chain uses TRBV14 and TRBJ2-5; a weak D match, TRBD1 (6 bases). The CDR3 is 14 residues long. Per the germline V gene, CDR1 is SGHDN and CDR2 is FVKESK. V gave up 4 bases and J gave up 7 bases, with 16 bases separating them. DNA for the CDR3: TGTGCCAGCAGCCTTAACAGGGTAGGGGTGACCCAGTACTTC. This sequence encodes CASSLNRVGVTQYF.

This clone was counted between two and nine times. The chain uses TRBV4-3 and TRBJ1-1, with a tentative D call TRBD1 (6 bases). V was clipped by 1 base and J by 5 bases, with 14 bases between them. The CDR3 loop spans 15 amino acids. The germline gives CDR1 LGHNA, CDR2 YSLEER. Here the CDR3 reads CASSQVSQGFTEAFF. The DNA of the CDR3 is TGCGCCAGCAGCCAAGTAAGCCAGGGGTTTACTGAAGCTTTCTTT.

This chain uses TRBV5-1 with TRBJ1-3; perhaps TRBD1 as D (6 bases). The CDR3 contains 13 residues. Per germline, CDR1 SGHRS and CDR2 YFSETQ. The germline V and J ends were trimmed by 5 bases and 5 bases, with 11 bases remaining between them. The DNA of the CDR3 is TGCGCCAGCAGAACAGGGAGTAGAAACACCATATATTTT. It yields the protein CASRTGSRNTIYF.

The chain combines TRBV5-4 with TRBJ1-1, with D tentatively TRBD1 (5 bases). From germline, CDR1 is SGHNT and CDR2 YYREEE (reference sequence). The V and J ends lost 4 bases and 4 bases respectively, with 14 bases between them. The CDR3 is 14 amino acids. CDR3 region: CASSRGGDRTEAFF. As DNA, the CDR3 is TGTGCCAGCAGCCGGGGAGGGGACCGCACTGAAGCTTTCTTT.

The chain carries TRBV7-9 and TRBJ2-2, with D tentatively TRBD2 (6 bases). The CDR3 contains 14 residues. Trimming removed 5 bases from V and 4 bases from J, with 11 bases in between. The germline V gene encodes CDR1 SEHNR and CDR2 FQNEAQ (reference sequence). CDR3: CASSRLGSTGELFF. In DNA form, the CDR3 reads TGTGCCAGCAGCAGACTAGGGAGCACCGGGGAGCTGTTTTTT.

The chain combines TRBV6-4 with TRBJ2-1, with 13 positions matching TRBD2. Germline lookup yields CDR1 MRHNA and CDR2 SNTAGT. J lost 6 bases, V lost 2 bases, and 1 base had no gene match. The CDR3 length is 15 residues. CDR3 in DNA: TGTGCCAGCAGTGACACTAGCGGGGGGGCCAATGAGCAGTTCTTC. Translation: CASSDTSGGANEQFF.

The chain combines TRBV6-1 with TRBJ1-5, with D uncertain. Germline assignment: CDR1 MNHNS and CDR2 SASEGT. The CDR3 sequence is 15 residues long. The ends were cut back, 0 bases at V and 7 bases at J, with 13 bases in the middle. The CDR3 nucleotides are TGTGCCAGCAGTGAAGCGCTTACGGGATCGCAGCCCCAGCATTTT. This gives the protein CASSEALTGSQPQHF.